Listed below are T cell receptor beta chains from one sample, sequenced in a study of a mutant IDH1 vaccine in newly diagnosed glioma. Antigens of these TCRs are unknown. Assay: immunoSEQ multiplex PCR; the TCRdb copy retains only in-frame clones and omits some. This sample has around 78,000 clones, with 85% found just once. Sequencing was performed on PBMCs, taken from a glioma patient whose treatment included an IDH1 peptide vaccine. The receptor source for this set is a man aged 30 to 45 with glioma. Some clones in this sample may be carry-over from other donors' samples. The CDR3 runs from the conserved cysteine through the conserved F or W. D genes are given only for firm matches. A row's size may be missing; if present it is once, few, many or a size class.

TRBV4-3	TRBJ1-1	TRBD1	-	TGCGCCAGCAGCCAAGATAAAGGACAGGGTCTCACTGAAGCTTTCTTT	CASSQDKGQGLTEAFF
TRBV11-2	TRBJ2-1	-	-	TGTGCCAGCGGGCACGGGCAGAGGTCCTACAATGAGCAGTTCTTC	CASGHGQRSYNEQFF
TRBV2	TRBJ1-4	-	-	TGTGCCAGCGCGATAGGGATTGGAGGACCTGCAACTAATGAAAAACTGTTTTTT	CASAIGIGGPATNEKLFF
TRBV28	TRBJ2-1	-	-	TGTGCCAGCAGTTTTTCGGGGGTTTACAATGAGCAGTTCTTC	CASSFSGVYNEQFF
TRBV2	TRBJ2-1	-	-	TGTGCCAGCAGGGGTGACAGATTGCTCTACAATGAGCAGTTCTTC	CASRGDRLLYNEQFF
TRBV28	TRBJ1-1	TRBD1	-	TGTGCCAGCAGTCCCCGGACAGGGGAGAACACTGAAGCTTTCTTT	CASSPRTGENTEAFF
TRBV30	TRBJ1-4	-	-	TGTGCCTGGAGGCAACAGGGCTTTAATGAAAAACTGTTTTTT	CAWRQQGFNEKLFF
TRBV7-6	TRBJ1-6	-	once	TGTGCCAGCAGCTCGAGGGCGGATAATTCACCCCTCCACTTT	CASSSRADNSPLHF
TRBV9	TRBJ2-5	TRBD1	-	TGTGCCAGCAGCGTAGTTGGGACAGGGGTAGAGACCCAGTACTTC	CASSVVGTGVETQYF
TRBV18	TRBJ2-7	-	few	TGTGCCAGCTCACCAACTTTGGGCGAGCAGTACTTC	CASSPTLGEQYF
TRBV6-6	TRBJ2-1	-	-	TGTGCCAGCAGTTACTCGACGGGACCCCCCTACAATGAGCAGTTCTTC	CASSYSTGPPYNEQFF
TRBV5-4	TRBJ1-6	-	-	TGTGCCAGCAGCTTGGATCCGGGACGAGATTCACCCCTCCACTTT	CASSLDPGRDSPLHF
TRBV10-3	TRBJ1-1	TRBD1	-	TGTGCCATCAGGACCACAGGGGAGAACACTGAAGCTTTCTTT	CAIRTTGENTEAFF
TRBV5-6	TRBJ1-1	-	-	TGTGCCAGCAGCCTCCAGCCAGGTTGGGGGGACACTGAAGCTTTCTTT	CASSLQPGWGDTEAFF
TRBV6-1	TRBJ1-1	TRBD1	-	TGTGCCAGCAGAACAGGGGGCTATAACACTGAAGCTTTCTTT	CASRTGGYNTEAFF
TRBV4-2	TRBJ2-7	TRBD2	once	TGTGCCAGCAGCCTCCAAGCGGGGGCCCCAGGAGAGCAGTACTTC	CASSLQAGAPGEQYF
TRBV4-1	TRBJ2-6	-	-	TGCGCCAGCAGCCAAGGAGGGCGGGGGCGGTCTGGGGCCAACGTCCTGACTTTC	CASSQGGRGRSGANVLTF
TRBV4-1	TRBJ1-1	-	few	TGCGCCAGCAGCCAAGGGGGGGGAGGGCCTGAAGCTTTCTTT	CASSQGGGGPEAFF
TRBV2	TRBJ1-5	-	-	TGTGCCAGCAGTGAGTCCAGCAATCAGCCCCAGCATTTT	CASSESSNQPQHF
TRBV4-1	TRBJ2-1	-	-	TGCGCCAGCAGCCAAGACGGAGCCCTGTACAATGAGCAGTTCTTC	CASSQDGALYNEQFF
TRBV5-4	TRBJ1-2	-	-	TGTGCCAGCAGCTTGAAGACAGTGAAGAGCTATGGCTACACCTTC	CASSLKTVKSYGYTF
TRBV28	TRBJ1-2	-	-	TGTGCCAGCAAATTTCTTGGCCTCTATGGCTACACCTTC	CASKFLGLYGYTF
TRBV5-5	TRBJ1-2	-	-	TGTGCCAGCAGCTTGAAGCGGGGGGGTAACTATGGCTACACCTTC	CASSLKRGGNYGYTF
TRBV7-9	TRBJ2-2	TRBD2	once	TGTGCCAGCAGCCAACACCGGGGGGAGGGGTTCACCGGGGAGCTGTTTTTT	CASSQHRGEGFTGELFF
TRBV6-5	TRBJ1-1	-	-	TGTGCCATCCAACGGCAGGGGAGGTACACTGAAGCTTTCTTT	CAIQRQGRYTEAFF
TRBV4-1	TRBJ2-7	-	-	TGCGCCAGCAGCCAAGGGTGGCAGGGGGGCTACGAGCAGTACTTC	CASSQGWQGGYEQYF
TRBV6-7	TRBJ2-1	TRBD2	-	TGTGCCAGCAGTAACACGGCTAGCGGGAGGGCGGGCAATGAGCAGTTCTTC	CASSNTASGRAGNEQFF
TRBV19	TRBJ1-2	TRBD1	-	TGTGCCAGTAGTATAGCAACAGGGGGCAGCTATGGCTACACCTTC	CASSIATGGSYGYTF
TRBV9	TRBJ1-1	-	-	TGTGCCAGCAGCGTAGGCTGGCACACTGAAGCTTTCTTT	CASSVGWHTEAFF
TRBV6-6	TRBJ2-2	-	-	TGTGCCAGCACAAGGGGCGCCGGGGAGCTGTTTTTT	CASTRGAGELFF
TRBV2	TRBJ1-1	-	-	TGTGCCAGCAGCTTAGGTGGTGTCATGAACACTGAAGCTTTCTTT	CASSLGGVMNTEAFF
TRBV10-3	TRBJ2-7	-	-	TGTGCCATCAGTGACCTAGCTCCGGGATACGAGCAGTACTTC	CAISDLAPGYEQYF
TRBV27	TRBJ1-5	-	-	TGTGCCAGCAGTTTATCAACTAGCAATCAGCCCCAGCATTTT	CASSLSTSNQPQHF
TRBV30	TRBJ1-1	-	few	TGTGCCTGGAGTGATGTTTCTGAAGCTTTCTTT	CAWSDVSEAFF
TRBV9	TRBJ2-6	TRBD1	-	TGTGCCAGCAGCGTAGAGGGGGCCGGGGCCAACGTCCTGACTTTC	CASSVEGAGANVLTF
TRBV7-3	TRBJ2-3	-	-	TGTGCCAGCAGCTTTTCATCGGGCGATACGCAGTATTTT	CASSFSSGDTQYF
TRBV7-9	TRBJ2-2	-	-	TGTGCCAGCAGCACGCAGCCGGGCCAGGTGAACACCGGGGAGCTGTTTTTT	CASSTQPGQVNTGELFF